This TCR beta chain was profiled in a study of cytomegalovirus exposure and HLA in healthy donors. Study-level background: Among the roughly 400 donors who were genotyped, roughly 85% fell in the genetic ancestry cluster that is associated with self-reported Caucasian donors. Overall study results and limits: Common viral pathogens seemed, in a later analysis, to connect with several of the most significant clusters. With later analysis, a missense DCLRE1C variant became linked to TCR beta V- and J-gene trimming. Most TCR beta V segments were productive about 90% or about 30% of the time in an earlier analysis.

The PCR had 60 Vbeta and 13 Jbeta primers. TCRdb's copy holds only in-frame clones and misses some; the assay was immunoSEQ multiplex PCR. The sample shows roughly 170,000 clones, approximately 78% of them seen only once. This clone was seen a few times. Its specificity is unknown. The receptor was derived from a woman younger than 35 in good health and CMV-seronegative. Sequencing input: PBMCs.

The CDR3 nucleotides are TGTGCCAGCAGCTTAGGGGACAGTAATGAAAAACTGTTTTTT. Translation: CASSLGDSNEKLFF. The chain combines TRBV11-2 with TRBJ1-4; 7 positions agree with TRBD1. The CDR3 consists of 14 residues. Germline-derived CDR1 and CDR2 are SGHAT and FQNNGV. J lost 4 bases, V lost 1 base, and 0 bases had no gene match.